The 17 T cell receptor beta chains presented below share a single source sample, sequenced in a study of cytomegalovirus exposure and HLA in healthy donors. PCR employed 60 Vbeta and 13 Jbeta primers. Some clones are missing from TCRdb's copy, which holds only in-frame ones; the method was immunoSEQ multiplex PCR. The data hold about 120,000 clones, with about three quarters observed a single time. Material: PBMCs. Source of these receptors: a human donor in good health.

This chain joins TRBV6-5 and TRBJ2-7; weak D call: TRBD1 (5 bases). Germline loops: CDR1 MNHEY, CDR2 SVGAGI. Trimming removed 8 bases from V and 0 bases from J, with 14 bases in between. The CDR3 length is 14 residues. The CDR3 spells CASGWTQSSYEQYF. CDR3 nucleotide sequence: TGTGCCAGCGGGTGGACACAGAGCTCCTACGAGCAGTACTTC.

This clone was seen a handful of times. This sequence joins TRBV28 and TRBJ1-1; 7 bases are a match to TRBD1. The germline gives CDR1 MDHEN, CDR2 SYDVKM. The CDR3 runs to 14 residues. Trimming removed 6 bases from V and 5 bases from J; junction bases left unmatched: 9. DNA of the CDR3: TGTGCCAGCAGCGATGGACAGGCGAGGACTGAAGCTTTCTTT. Encoded protein: CASSDGQARTEAFF.

V gene TRBV6-6 combines with J gene TRBJ2-2; 8 positions match TRBD1. This CDR3 region has 13 residues. The V gene end was trimmed by 8 bases and the J gene end by 4 bases; junction bases not matched to a gene: 3. Germline V gene data show CDR1 as MNHNY and CDR2 as SVGAGI (reference sequence). The CDR3 loop reads CASCGQGTGELFF. The CDR3 DNA is TGTGCCAGCTGCGGACAGGGCACCGGGGAGCTGTTTTTT.

The V call is TRBV19, the J call TRBJ2-5; 9 bases are a match to TRBD2. The CDR3 covers 15 residues. V lost 6 bases and J lost 5; bases outside the gene matches: 10. Germline loops: CDR1 LNHDA, CDR2 SQIVND (reference sequence). The CDR3 DNA reads TGTGCCAGTAGCGGCGCTAGCGGGGTTCAGGAGACCCAGTACTTC. Protein: CASSGASGVQETQYF.

The CDR3 DNA follows: TGTGCCAGCAGCGTATCTGGCGGGGAGTACACAGATACGCAGTATTTT. This translates into CASSVSGGEYTDTQYF. V and J are TRBV9 and TRBJ2-3, with D perhaps TRBD2 (6 bases). Germline CDR1 is SGDLS and CDR2 is YYNGEE. V lost 1 base and J 2 bases, leaving 14 bases between the germline ends. The length of the CDR3 is 16 residues.

The chain recombines TRBV18 with TRBJ2-1; 7 bases agree with TRBD2. Germline V gene data show CDR1 as KGHSH and CDR2 as LQKENI. The CDR3 totals 15 residues. After removal of 5 bases from V and 9 bases from J, the junction contained 13 bases not matched to a gene. In DNA form, the CDR3 reads TGTGCCAGCTCATCCGGGACTAACGAAGTCTTTGAGCAGTTCTTC. The encoded protein is CASSSGTNEVFEQFF.

The J gene is TRBJ2-3, the V gene TRBV7-2; 12 bases are shared with TRBD2. Germline-derived CDR1 and CDR2 are SGHTA and FQGNSA. The CDR3 has 15 residues. J gave up 8 bases and V 8 bases, and 11 bases lay outside the gene matches. In DNA form, the CDR3 reads TGTGCCAGCTCCGTGACTAGCGGGGGTGGGAGTACGCAGTATTTT. This encodes CASSVTSGGGSTQYF.

The chain has TRBV27 and TRBJ2-7; D gene ambiguous. The V end was cut by 3 bases, the J end by 0 bases, with 9 bases between. The CDR3 is made up of 14 amino acids. Looked up from germline, CDR1 is MNHEY and CDR2 is SMNVEV (reference sequence). The CDR3 loop reads CASSFDTFSYEQYF. DNA of the CDR3: TGTGCCAGCAGTTTCGACACCTTCTCCTACGAGCAGTACTTC.

V gene TRBV6-1 combines with J gene TRBJ1-5; TRBD1 matches at 7 bases. Germline CDR1 MNHNS, CDR2 SASEGT. V dropped 4 bases and J dropped 4; count of bases not matched to a gene: 13. This CDR3 is built from 17 residues. CDR3 DNA sequence: TGTGCCAGCAGTGCCCTAGGAGGGACAGAGACTAATCAGCCCCAGCATTTT. This translates into CASSALGGTETNQPQHF.

The chain joins TRBV4-2 to TRBJ2-7, with 9 bases fitting TRBD1. Losses at the gene ends were 2 bases for V and 5 bases for J; bases not matched to a gene: 10. Germline-derived CDR1 and CDR2 are LGHNA and YNFKEQ. The length of the CDR3 is 16 residues. The CDR3 nucleotides read TGTGCCAGCAGCCAACGCGGGACAGGGAATCAAGACGAGCAGTACTTC. As protein: CASSQRGTGNQDEQYF.

The CDR3 DNA is TGTGCCAGCAGTGTGACTAGCGGGGCGGTTTACAATGAGCAGTTCTTC. This sequence encodes CASSVTSGAVYNEQFF. This chain connects TRBV6-1 to TRBJ2-1, with TRBD2 matching over 11 bases. The V segment lost 4 bases and the J segment 4 bases; nucleotides outside the gene matches: 6. The CDR3 consists of 16 residues. Per germline, CDR1 MNHNS and CDR2 SASEGT.

This chain links TRBV19 with TRBJ1-1; the D is unclear. This CDR3 region has 11 residues. Germline lookup yields CDR1 LNHDA and CDR2 SQIVND (reference sequence). Trimming left V 7 bases short and J 3 bases short, with 6 bases between. CDR3 residues: CASTVYTEAFF. Written as DNA, the CDR3 is TGTGCCAGTACGGTATACACTGAAGCTTTCTTT.

V usage is TRBV18 and J usage is TRBJ1-4, with 9 bases lining up with TRBD1. CDR1 KGHSH and CDR2 LQKENI come from the germline V gene. The V segment lost 3 bases and the J segment 6 bases; nucleotides outside the gene matches: 17. The CDR3 runs 19 residues. DNA of the CDR3: TGTGCCAGCTCACCGAAATCAGACAGGGGGTATCCATTGCATGAAAAACTGTTTTTT. This sequence encodes CASSPKSDRGYPLHEKLFF. The full variable domain, with the rest looked up from reference TRBV18 and TRBJ1-4, is NAGVMQNPRHLVRRRGQEARLRCSPMKGHSHVYWYRQLPEEGLKFMVYLQKENIIDESGMPKERFSAEFPKEGPSILRIQQVVRGDSAAYFCASSPKSDRGYPLHEKLFFGSGTQLSVL.

This chain uses TRBV7-9 with TRBJ1-5, with 10 nucleotides matching TRBD1. The junction had 6 bases not matched to a gene; V was cut back by 4 bases and J by 0 bases. Germline CDR1 reads SEHNR; CDR2 reads FQNEAQ (reference sequence). This CDR3 region has 17 residues. CDR3 protein: CASSSIRDRGSNQPQHF. CDR3 nucleotides: TGTGCCAGCAGCTCAATCCGGGACAGGGGTAGCAATCAGCCCCAGCATTTT.

The chain has TRBV6-6 and TRBJ1-2, with a possible D match to TRBD1 (5 bases). Germline CDR1 and CDR2: MNHNY and SVGAGI (reference sequence). This CDR3 has 11 residues. V was shortened by 8 bases and J by 6 bases, with 10 bases between the two germline ends. CDR3 sequence (DNA): TGTGCCAGCTCGGACACAGATGGCTACACCTTC. Its translation: CASSDTDGYTF.

This chain's CDR3 is CASSFPGTVDYEQYF. For the CDR3, the DNA is TGCGCCAGCAGCTTCCCGGGGACTGTAGACTACGAGCAGTACTTC. V is TRBV5-1 and J is TRBJ2-7; possible D gene TRBD2, 6 bases. Trimming left V 2 bases short and J 3 bases short, with 15 bases between. Germline V gene data show CDR1 as SGHRS and CDR2 as YFSETQ. The CDR3 contains 15 residues.

The gene calls are TRBV27 and TRBJ2-6; possible D gene TRBD2, 6 bases. This CDR3 is built from 15 residues. The germline gives CDR1 MNHEY, CDR2 SMNVEV (reference sequence). Deletions cut 4 bases from V and 2 bases from J, with 9 bases between. DNA for the CDR3: TGTGCCAGCAGTTGGGACTGGGCTGGGGCCAACGTCCTGACTTTC. This codes for CASSWDWAGANVLTF. Full variable domain (missing parts from reference TRBV27 and TRBJ2-6): EAQVTQNPRYLITVTGKKLTVTCSQNMNHEYMSWYRQDPGLGLRQIYYSMNVEVTDKGDVPEGYKVSRKEKRNFPLILESPSPNQTSLYFCASSWDWAGANVLTFGAGSRLTVL.